The 25 T cell receptor beta chains presented below share a single source sample, sequenced in a study of T cell repertoires in cytomegalovirus infection. TCRdb reanalysed the reads using MiXCR and keeps one entry per CDR3 protein. There are roughly 640,000 distinct CDR3 sequences in the sample; less than 25% occur only once, and approximately 8.2% lies in the top ten. Sequencing input: CD8+ T cells from PBMCs. These receptors were taken from a human donor in good health (CMV status not recorded). Some clones in this sample may be carry-over from other donors' samples.

This clonotype was detected ten times or more. This sequence joins TRBV28 and TRBJ2-1; D is unresolved. V lost 7 bases, J lost 1 base, and 8 bases lay in between. Germline CDR1 reads MDHEN; CDR2 reads SYDVKM. The CDR3 sequence is 13 residues long. CDR3 region: CASKEASYNEQFF. In nucleotides, the CDR3 is TGTGCCAGCAAGGAAGCATCCTACAATGAGCAGTTCTTC.

This clonotype was seen ten or more times. The chain couples TRBV12-3 or TRBV12-4 to TRBJ2-7; TRBD1 agrees at 7 bases. The CDR3 is made up of 13 amino acids. With 11 bases clipped from V and 0 bases from J, the junction kept 7 bases outside the gene matches. In DNA, the CDR3 is TGTGCCCGCCTGGGGGACAGCTCCTACGAGCAGTACTTC. This encodes CARLGDSSYEQYF.

The CDR3 coding sequence is TGTGCCAGCAGACCGACAGGGGGGTATGAGCAGTTCTTC. It yields the protein CASRPTGGYEQFF. V and J are TRBV16 and TRBJ2-1; 9 bases are shared with TRBD1. V lost 6 bases to trimming and J lost 8 bases; unmatched junction nucleotides: 5. The germline V gene has CDR1 KGHSY and CDR2 FQNENV. This CDR3 has 13 amino acids.

About this clonotype itself: With a much larger clone just one base away, this may be a read error. The chain is built from TRBV7-6 and TRBJ2-3; D is unresolved. V gave up 5 bases and J gave up 2 bases, with 11 bases separating them. Germline V gene data show CDR1 as SGHVS and CDR2 as FNYEAQ. There are 14 residues in the CDR3. The CDR3 region has the DNA TGTGCCAGCAGCCACGTCACAAACACAGATACGCAGTATTTT. Translated, it gives CASSHVTNTDTQYF.

The V and J genes are TRBV14 and TRBJ2-5; D may be TRBD1 or TRBD2 (6 bases each). This CDR3 is 15 amino acids long. Trimming pared 3 bases from V and 2 bases from J, leaving 13 bases between. Germline V gives CDR1 SGHDN, CDR2 FVKESK. The DNA for the CDR3 is TGTGCCAGCAGCCAGCGGGACATAATTCAAGAGACCCAGTACTTC. Translated, it gives CASSQRDIIQETQYF.

The chain joins TRBV10-3 to TRBJ2-5; 10 bases match TRBD1. The germline gives CDR1 ENHRY, CDR2 SYGVKD. The V gene end was trimmed by 0 bases and the J gene end by 0 bases; junction bases not matched to a gene: 7. CDR3 length: 18 amino acids. The CDR3 here is CAISESGTGALYQETQYF. Here the CDR3 DNA reads TGTGCCATCAGTGAGTCGGGGACAGGGGCCTTGTACCAAGAGACCCAGTACTTC.

This clonotype was seen once. The DNA for the CDR3 is TGTGCCAGTGGACGGCTCCAAGAGACCCAGTACTTC. Translated, it gives CASGRLQETQYF. The V gene is TRBV19, the J gene TRBJ2-5; D is unclear. The CDR3 is 12 amino acids. The germline V gene has CDR1 LNHDA and CDR2 SQIVND (reference sequence). The V and J ends lost 8 bases and 1 base respectively, with 8 bases between them. The entire variable domain, with the rest obtained from reference TRBV19 and TRBJ2-5, is as follows: DGGITQSPKYLFRKEGQNVTLSCEQNLNHDAMYWYRQDPGQGLRLIYYSQIVNDFQKGDIAEGYSVSREKKESFPLTVTSAQKNPTAFYLCASGRLQETQYFGPGTRLLVL.

This clonotype turned up a few times. The rearrangement joins TRBV15 to TRBJ1-1; D call uncertain. The CDR3 is 15 amino acids. The V end lost 1 base, the J end lost 1 base, and 10 bases lay between the germline ends. The germline V gene encodes CDR1 LNHNV and CDR2 YYDKDF (reference sequence). Here the CDR3 reads CATSRVLGANTEAFF. CDR3 nucleotide sequence: TGTGCCACCAGCAGAGTTCTGGGAGCGAACACTGAAGCTTTCTTT.

This clonotype was observed a handful of times. V gene TRBV7-9 combines with J gene TRBJ2-1; D is undetermined. Germline lookup yields CDR1 SEHNR and CDR2 FQNEAQ (reference sequence). CDR3 length equals 15 residues. The V and J ends lost 5 bases and 2 bases respectively, with 13 bases between them. The DNA for the CDR3 is TGTGCCAGCAGCGATTCTGGAACCACCTACAATGAGCAGTTCTTC. Translation gives CASSDSGTTYNEQFF.

This clonotype has at least ten counts. The chain is built from TRBV7-9 and TRBJ2-5; either TRBD1 or TRBD2 may fit D (5 bases each). The CDR3 consists of 15 residues. Germline CDR1 reads SEHNR; CDR2 reads FQNEAQ (reference sequence). The V and J ends lost 2 bases and 2 bases respectively, with 12 bases between them. The CDR3 is CASSLRDGFQETQYF. In DNA, the CDR3 is TGTGCCAGCAGCTTACGGGACGGATTTCAAGAGACCCAGTACTTC.

This clonotype has at least ten counts. The rearrangement links TRBV28 to TRBJ2-1, with 7 bases fitting TRBD2. CDR1 and CDR2 from the germline V gene are MDHEN and SYDVKM. The CDR3 length is 16 residues. V gave up 1 base and J gave up 6 bases; unmatched junction bases: 9. The CDR3 protein is CASSLSWGGEVNEQFF. Written as DNA, the CDR3 is TGTGCCAGCAGTTTATCTTGGGGGGGGGAAGTCAATGAGCAGTTCTTC. The variable domain in full, completed from reference TRBV28 and TRBJ2-1, reads DVKVTQSSRYLVKRTGEKVFLECVQDMDHENMFWYRQDPGLGLRLIYFSYDVKMKEKGDIPEGYSVSREKKERFSLILESASTNQTSMYLCASSLSWGGEVNEQFFGPGTRLTVL.

V gene TRBV11-2 combines with J gene TRBJ1-2; the match to TRBD1 covers 11 bases. The CDR3 has 15 residues. V lost 5 bases and J lost 6; bases outside the gene matches: 8. Looked up from germline, CDR1 is SGHAT and CDR2 is FQNNGV. CDR3 sequence (DNA): TGTGCCAGCAGCCTAGCCCGGGACAGGGGGAATGGCTACACCTTC. As protein: CASSLARDRGNGYTF.

The chain employs TRBV5-4 and TRBJ1-1; no firm D call. Looked up from germline, CDR1 is SGHNT and CDR2 is YYREEE (reference sequence). V shed 0 bases and J shed 6 bases, with 9 bases lying between them. There are 13 residues in the CDR3. CDR3 protein: CASSLARPPEAFF. The CDR3 region has the DNA TGTGCCAGCAGCTTGGCAAGACCCCCTGAAGCTTTCTTT.

This clonotype was found many times. The junction and the germline gene differ at one end; a read error may be behind it. The rearrangement uses TRBV7-7 and TRBJ2-2; 8 bases are a match to TRBD2. The CDR3 length is 17 residues. Germline loops: CDR1 SSHAT, CDR2 FNYEAQ (reference sequence). CDR3 nucleotides: TGTGCTAGCAGCTACGCTCGTAGCGGGGAGCCCACCGGGGAGCTGTTTTTT. This codes for CASSYARSGEPTGELFF.

V and J are TRBV4-3 and TRBJ2-1, with 11 bases fitting TRBD1. The germline CDR1 and CDR2 sequences are LGHNA and YSLEER. The CDR3 covers 17 residues. J was trimmed by 8 bases and V by 1 base; bases with no gene match: 10. The CDR3: CASSQALVGQGAHEQFF. The CDR3 nucleotides read TGCGCCAGCAGCCAAGCGTTAGTCGGACAGGGGGCTCATGAGCAGTTCTTC.

V is TRBV28 and J is TRBJ1-4; a possible D gene is TRBD1 (5 bases). The ends were cut back, 6 bases at V and 4 bases at J, with 18 bases in the middle. The length of the CDR3 is 16 residues. Germline-derived CDR1 and CDR2 are MDHEN and SYDVKM. The CDR3 region has the DNA TGTGCCAGCAGCTACGTGGCGGACACGAATAATGAAAAACTGTTTTTT. Translated, it gives CASSYVADTNNEKLFF.

This clonotype was recorded a few times. DNA of the CDR3: TGTGCCATCAGTGAAGGGGGAGGTTACACTGAAGCTTTCTTT. Translation: CAISEGGGYTEAFF. V gene TRBV10-3 combines with J gene TRBJ1-1, with D possibly being TRBD1 (6 bases). The germline V gene has CDR1 ENHRY and CDR2 SYGVKD. Between the trimmed V and J ends, which lost 3 bases and 3 bases, there was a span of 11 bases. The length of the CDR3 is 14 residues.

The chain carries TRBV10-3 and TRBJ2-5, with 7 bases fitting TRBD1. With 8 bases clipped from V and 4 bases from J, the junction kept 13 bases outside the gene matches. The CDR3 extends over 15 amino acids. CDR1 ENHRY and CDR2 SYGVKD come from the germline V gene. CDR3 sequence: CAIAKGAENLETQYF. For the CDR3, the DNA is TGTGCCATCGCGAAGGGGGCGGAAAATTTAGAGACCCAGTACTTC.

In regard to this clonotype: Being one base from a much bigger clone, this may be a read error. The chain employs TRBV7-6 and TRBJ2-3; 10 bases fit TRBD2. After removal of 2 bases from V and 5 bases from J, the junction contained 1 base not matched to a gene. Germline V gene lookup returns CDR1 SGHVS and CDR2 FNYEAQ. The CDR3 consists of 14 residues. The CDR3 region is CASSLQRGGDTQYF. CDR3 nucleotide sequence: TGTGCCAGCAGCTTACAGCGGGGGGGAGATACGCAGTATTTT.

The genes are TRBV7-9 and TRBJ2-1; TRBD2 aligns across 10 bases. Trimming cost V 2 bases and J 0 bases; bases outside gene matches: 4. The germline V gene encodes CDR1 SEHNR and CDR2 FQNEAQ (reference sequence). This CDR3 is 17 amino acids long. The DNA of the CDR3 is TGTGCCAGCAGCTTATCTAGCGGGGGAAGCTCCTACAATGAGCAGTTCTTC. Translating it yields CASSLSSGGSSYNEQFF.

This clonotype has a handful of counts. This chain links TRBV7-9 with TRBJ2-1; maybe TRBD1 (6 bases). The CDR3 loop spans 16 amino acids. CDR1 is SEHNR, CDR2 FQNEAQ, per germline (reference sequence). Trimming took 5 bases from V and 2 from J, leaving 16 bases between them. This CDR3 reads CASSPKGVVTYNEQFF. CDR3 nucleotides: TGTGCCAGCAGCCCCAAGGGGGTTGTGACCTACAATGAGCAGTTCTTC.

This clonotype was found many times. The chain is built from TRBV7-6 and TRBJ2-5, with D tentatively TRBD2 (5 bases). V dropped 4 bases and J dropped 0 bases, with 12 bases sitting between them. The CDR3 contains 15 residues. Germline V gene data show CDR1 as SGHVS and CDR2 as FNYEAQ. The CDR3 sequence: CASSSLTGYQETQYF. The CDR3 coding sequence is TGTGCCAGCAGCTCCCTAACGGGGTACCAAGAGACCCAGTACTTC.

The rearrangement uses TRBV7-9 and TRBJ2-2; 7 bases map to TRBD1. V lost 7 bases, J lost 4 bases, and 6 bases stayed unmatched. Germline V gene sequence: CDR1 SEHNR, CDR2 FQNEAQ (reference sequence). The CDR3 totals 14 residues. CDR3 sequence reads: CASNRGISTGELFF. As DNA, the CDR3 is TGTGCCAGCAACAGGGGAATCAGCACCGGGGAGCTGTTTTTT.

V usage is TRBV14 and J usage is TRBJ1-1; D is unresolved. The V and J ends lost 2 bases and 2 bases respectively, with 3 bases between them. The CDR3 has 12 residues. Looked up from germline, CDR1 is SGHDN and CDR2 is FVKESK. The CDR3 sequence is CASSQHNTEAFF. The CDR3 DNA follows: TGTGCCAGCAGCCAACATAACACTGAAGCTTTCTTT.

The rearrangement links TRBV7-6 to TRBJ2-2; 9 bases map to TRBD2. J lost 5 bases, V lost 6 bases, and 13 bases had no gene match. There are 17 residues in the CDR3. Germline values: CDR1 SGHVS, CDR2 FNYEAQ. Written as DNA, the CDR3 is TGTGCCAGCAGGCGACGAACAATAGCGGGGGAGACCGGGGAGCTGTTTTTT. Encoded protein: CASRRRTIAGETGELFF.